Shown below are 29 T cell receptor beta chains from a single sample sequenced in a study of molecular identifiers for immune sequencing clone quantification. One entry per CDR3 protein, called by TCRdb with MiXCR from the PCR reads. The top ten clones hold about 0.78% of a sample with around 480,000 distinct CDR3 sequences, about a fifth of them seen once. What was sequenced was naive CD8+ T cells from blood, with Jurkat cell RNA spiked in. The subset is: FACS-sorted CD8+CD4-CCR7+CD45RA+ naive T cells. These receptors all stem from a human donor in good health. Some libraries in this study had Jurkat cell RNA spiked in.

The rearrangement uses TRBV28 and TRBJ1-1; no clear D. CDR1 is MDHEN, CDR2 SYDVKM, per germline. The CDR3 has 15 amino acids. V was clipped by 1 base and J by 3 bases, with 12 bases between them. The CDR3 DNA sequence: TGTGCCAGCAGTTTATTGGGGAGCGGGGACACTGAAGCTTTCTTT. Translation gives CASSLLGSGDTEAFF.

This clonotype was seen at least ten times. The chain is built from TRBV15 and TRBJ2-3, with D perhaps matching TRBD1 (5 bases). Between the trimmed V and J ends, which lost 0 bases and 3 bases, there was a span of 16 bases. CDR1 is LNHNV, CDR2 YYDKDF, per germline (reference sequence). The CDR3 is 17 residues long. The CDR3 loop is CATSRDWVREGTDTQYF. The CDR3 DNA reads TGTGCCACCAGCAGAGATTGGGTCAGGGAAGGTACAGATACGCAGTATTTT.

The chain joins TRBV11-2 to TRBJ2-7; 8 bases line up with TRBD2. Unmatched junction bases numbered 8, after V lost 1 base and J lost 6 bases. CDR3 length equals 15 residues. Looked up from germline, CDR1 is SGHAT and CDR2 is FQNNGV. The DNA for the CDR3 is TGTGCCAGCAGCTTAGTTCCCAGCGGGAGCTCCGAGCAGTACTTC. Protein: CASSLVPSGSSEQYF. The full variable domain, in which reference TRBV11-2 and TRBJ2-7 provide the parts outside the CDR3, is EAGVAQSPRYKIIEKRQSVAFWCNPISGHATLYWYQQILGQGPKLLIQFQNNGVVDDSQLPKDRFSAERLKGVDSTLKIQPAKLEDSAVYLCASSLVPSGSSEQYFGPGTRLTVT.

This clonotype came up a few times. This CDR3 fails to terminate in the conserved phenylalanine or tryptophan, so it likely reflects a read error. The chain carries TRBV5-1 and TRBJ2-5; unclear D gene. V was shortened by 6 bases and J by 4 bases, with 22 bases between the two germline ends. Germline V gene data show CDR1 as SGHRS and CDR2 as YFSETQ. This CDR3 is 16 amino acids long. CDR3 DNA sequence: TGCGCCAGCAAGCTGCTAGGGCCAAATATTTTAGAGACCCAGTACTCC. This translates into CASKLLGPNILETQYS.

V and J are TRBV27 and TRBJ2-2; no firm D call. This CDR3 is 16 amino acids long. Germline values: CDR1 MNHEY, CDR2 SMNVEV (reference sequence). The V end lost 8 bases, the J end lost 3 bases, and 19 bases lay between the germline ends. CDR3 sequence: CASCETVYLHTGELFF. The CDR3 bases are TGTGCCAGCTGTGAGACGGTTTATTTGCACACCGGGGAGCTGTTTTTT.

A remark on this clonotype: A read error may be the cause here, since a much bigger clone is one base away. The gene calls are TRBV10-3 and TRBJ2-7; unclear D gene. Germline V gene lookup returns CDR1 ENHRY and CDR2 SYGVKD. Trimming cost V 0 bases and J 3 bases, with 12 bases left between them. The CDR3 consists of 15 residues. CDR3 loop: CAISESPDQVYEQYF. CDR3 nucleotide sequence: TGTGCCATCAGTGAGTCCCCGGATCAGGTCTACGAGCAGTACTTC.

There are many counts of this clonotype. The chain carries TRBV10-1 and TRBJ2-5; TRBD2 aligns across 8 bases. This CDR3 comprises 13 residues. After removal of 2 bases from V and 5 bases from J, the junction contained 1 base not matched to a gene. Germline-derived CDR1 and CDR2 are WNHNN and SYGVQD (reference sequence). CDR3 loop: CASSEASGETQYF. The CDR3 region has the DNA TGCGCCAGCAGTGAGGCTAGCGGGGAGACCCAGTACTTC.

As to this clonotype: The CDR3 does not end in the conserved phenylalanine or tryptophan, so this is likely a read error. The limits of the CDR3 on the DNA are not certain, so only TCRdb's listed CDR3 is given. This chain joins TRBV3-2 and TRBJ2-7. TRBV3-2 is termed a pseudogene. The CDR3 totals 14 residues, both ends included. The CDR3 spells CASSHDSLSYEQYS.

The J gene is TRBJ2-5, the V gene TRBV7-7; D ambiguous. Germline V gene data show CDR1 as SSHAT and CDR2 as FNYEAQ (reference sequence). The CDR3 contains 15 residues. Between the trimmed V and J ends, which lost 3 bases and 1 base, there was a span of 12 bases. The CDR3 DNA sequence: TGTGCCAGCAGCTTTGGAGACGGGTCCCAAGAGACCCAGTACTTC. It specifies CASSFGDGSQETQYF. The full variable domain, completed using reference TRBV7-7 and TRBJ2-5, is GAGVSQSPRYKVTKRGQDVTLRCDPISSHATLYWYQQALGQGPEFLTYFNYEAQPDKSGLPSDRFSAERPEGSISTLTIQRTEQRDSAMYRCASSFGDGSQETQYFGPGTRLLVL.

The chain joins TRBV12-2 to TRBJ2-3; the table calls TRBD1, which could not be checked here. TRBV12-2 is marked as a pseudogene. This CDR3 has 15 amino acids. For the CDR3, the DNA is TGTGCAAGTCGCTTAGTAGACAGCATGACAGATACGCAGTATTTT. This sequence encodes CASRLVDSMTDTQYF.

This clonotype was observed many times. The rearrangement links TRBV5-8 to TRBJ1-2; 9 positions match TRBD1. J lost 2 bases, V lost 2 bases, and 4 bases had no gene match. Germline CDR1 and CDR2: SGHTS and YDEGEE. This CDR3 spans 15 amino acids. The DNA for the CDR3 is TGTGCCAGCAGCTTTACAGGGGGCCTCAACTATGGCTACACCTTC. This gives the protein CASSFTGGLNYGYTF. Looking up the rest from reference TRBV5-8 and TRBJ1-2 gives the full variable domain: EAGVTQSPTHLIKTRGQQATLRCSPISGHTSVYWYQQALGLGLQFLLWYDEGEERNRGNFPPRFSGRQFPNYSSELNVNALELEDSALYLCASSFTGGLNYGYTFGSGTRLTVV.

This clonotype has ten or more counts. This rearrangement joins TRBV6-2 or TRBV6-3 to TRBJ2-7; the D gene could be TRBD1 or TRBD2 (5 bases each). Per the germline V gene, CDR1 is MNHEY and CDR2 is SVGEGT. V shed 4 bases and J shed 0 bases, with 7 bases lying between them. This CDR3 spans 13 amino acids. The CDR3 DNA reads TGTGCCAGCAGTTGGGGGACCTCCTACGAGCAGTACTTC. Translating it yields CASSWGTSYEQYF.

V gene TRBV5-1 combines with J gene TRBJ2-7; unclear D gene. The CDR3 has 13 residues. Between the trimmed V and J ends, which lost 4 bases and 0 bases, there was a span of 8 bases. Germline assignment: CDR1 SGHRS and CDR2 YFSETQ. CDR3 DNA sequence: TGCGCCAGCAGCATCACCTCCTCCTACGAGCAGTACTTC. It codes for CASSITSSYEQYF.

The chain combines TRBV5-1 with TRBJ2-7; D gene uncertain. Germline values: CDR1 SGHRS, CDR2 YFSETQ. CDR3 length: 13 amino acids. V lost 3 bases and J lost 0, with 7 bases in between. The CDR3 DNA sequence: TGCGCCAGCAGCTCCGTGGACTCCTACGAGCAGTACTTC. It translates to CASSSVDSYEQYF.

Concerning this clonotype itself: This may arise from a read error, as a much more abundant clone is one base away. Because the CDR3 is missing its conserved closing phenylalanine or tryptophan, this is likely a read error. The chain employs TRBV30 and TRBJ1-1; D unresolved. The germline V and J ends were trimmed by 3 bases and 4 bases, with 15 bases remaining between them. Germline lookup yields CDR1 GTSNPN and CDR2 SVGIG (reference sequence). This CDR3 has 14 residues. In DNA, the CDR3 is TGTGCCTGGAGCGGCATAGGGATCGGCACTGAAGCTTTCTCT. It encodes CAWSGIGIGTEAFS.

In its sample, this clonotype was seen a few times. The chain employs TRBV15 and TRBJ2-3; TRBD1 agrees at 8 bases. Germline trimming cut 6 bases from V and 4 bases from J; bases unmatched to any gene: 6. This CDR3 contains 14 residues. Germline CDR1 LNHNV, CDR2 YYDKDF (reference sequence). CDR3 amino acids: CATSFGQGSDTQYF. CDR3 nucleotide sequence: TGTGCCACCAGTTTCGGACAGGGCTCAGATACGCAGTATTTT.

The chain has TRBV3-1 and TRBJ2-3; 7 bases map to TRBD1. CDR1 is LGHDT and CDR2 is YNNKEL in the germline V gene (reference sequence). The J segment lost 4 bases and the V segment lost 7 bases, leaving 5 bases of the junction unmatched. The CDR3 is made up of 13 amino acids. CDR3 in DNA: TGTGCCAGCACCCCTACAGGGGCAGATACGCAGTATTTT. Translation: CASTPTGADTQYF.

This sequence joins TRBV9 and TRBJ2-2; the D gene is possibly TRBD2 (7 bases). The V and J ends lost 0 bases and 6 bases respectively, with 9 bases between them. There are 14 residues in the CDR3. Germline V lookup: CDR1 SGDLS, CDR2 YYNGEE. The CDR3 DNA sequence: TGTGCCAGCAGCGTAGAAGGGGGGGCCGGGGAGCTGTTTTTT. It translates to CASSVEGGAGELFF.

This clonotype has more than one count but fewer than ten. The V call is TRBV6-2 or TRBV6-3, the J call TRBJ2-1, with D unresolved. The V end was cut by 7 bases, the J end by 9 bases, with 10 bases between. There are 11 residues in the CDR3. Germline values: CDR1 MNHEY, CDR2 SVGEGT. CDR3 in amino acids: CASKVAFEQFF. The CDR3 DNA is TGTGCCAGCAAGGTAGCCTTTGAGCAGTTCTTC.

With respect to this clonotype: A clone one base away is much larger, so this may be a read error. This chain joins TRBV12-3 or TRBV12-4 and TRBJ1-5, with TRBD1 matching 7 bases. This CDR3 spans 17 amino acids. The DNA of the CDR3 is TGTGCCAGCAGTCCGAGAGACAGGGTTTATAGCAATAAGCCCCAGCATTTT. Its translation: CASSPRDRVYSNKPQHF.

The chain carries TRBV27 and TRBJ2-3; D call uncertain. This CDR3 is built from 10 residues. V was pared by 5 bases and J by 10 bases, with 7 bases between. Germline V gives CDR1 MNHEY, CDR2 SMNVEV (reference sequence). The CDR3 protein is CASSQMPQYF. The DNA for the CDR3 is TGTGCCAGCAGTCAAATGCCGCAGTATTTT.

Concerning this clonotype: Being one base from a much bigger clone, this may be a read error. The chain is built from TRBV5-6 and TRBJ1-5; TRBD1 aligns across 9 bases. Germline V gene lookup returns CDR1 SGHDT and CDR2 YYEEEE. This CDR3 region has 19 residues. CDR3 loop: CASSMHGTGSNLGNQPRHF. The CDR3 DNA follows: TGTGCCAGCAGCATGCACGGGACAGGGAGTAATCTTGGCAATCAGCCCCGGCATTTT.

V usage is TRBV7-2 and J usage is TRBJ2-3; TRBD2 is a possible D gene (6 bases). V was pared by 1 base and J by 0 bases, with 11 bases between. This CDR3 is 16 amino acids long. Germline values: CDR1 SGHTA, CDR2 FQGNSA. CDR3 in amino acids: CASSLDREFSTDTQYF. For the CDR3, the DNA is TGTGCCAGCAGCTTAGATCGGGAGTTCAGCACAGATACGCAGTATTTT.

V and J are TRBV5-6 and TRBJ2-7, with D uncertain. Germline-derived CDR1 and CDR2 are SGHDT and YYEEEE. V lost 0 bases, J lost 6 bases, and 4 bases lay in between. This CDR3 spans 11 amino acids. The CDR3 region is CASSLVSEQYF. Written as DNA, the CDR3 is TGTGCCAGCAGCTTGGTCTCCGAGCAGTACTTC.

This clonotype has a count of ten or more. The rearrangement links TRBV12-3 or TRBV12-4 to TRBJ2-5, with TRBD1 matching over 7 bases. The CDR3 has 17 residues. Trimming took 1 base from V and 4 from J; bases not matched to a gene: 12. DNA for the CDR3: TGTGCCAGCAGTTTAGACCCGTACTCCGGGACAGCAGAGACCCAGTACTTC. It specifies CASSLDPYSGTAETQYF.

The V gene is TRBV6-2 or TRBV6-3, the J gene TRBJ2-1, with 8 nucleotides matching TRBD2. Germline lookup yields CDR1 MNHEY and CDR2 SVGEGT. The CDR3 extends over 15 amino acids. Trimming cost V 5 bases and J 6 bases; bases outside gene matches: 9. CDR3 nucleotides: TGTGCCAGCAGTAAACTAGCGGTCAGTAGCAATGAGCAGTTCTTC. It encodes CASSKLAVSSNEQFF.

This CDR3 reads CASSPTGQGGTEAFF. In DNA, the CDR3 is TGTGCCAGCAGCCCCACCGGACAGGGTGGAACTGAAGCTTTCTTT. The V call is TRBV13, the J call TRBJ1-1, with 8 bases lining up with TRBD1. Germline lookup yields CDR1 PRHDT and CDR2 FYEKMQ (reference sequence). CDR3 length: 15 residues. V lost 5 bases to trimming and J lost 5 bases; unmatched junction nucleotides: 10.

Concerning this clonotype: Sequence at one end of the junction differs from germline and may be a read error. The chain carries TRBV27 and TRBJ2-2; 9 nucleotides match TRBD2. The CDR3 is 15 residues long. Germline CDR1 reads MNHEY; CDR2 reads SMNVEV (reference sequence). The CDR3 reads CASSFLAGMAGELSF. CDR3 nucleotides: TGTGCCAGCAGTTTTCTAGCGGGGATGGCCGGGGAGCTGTCTTTT.

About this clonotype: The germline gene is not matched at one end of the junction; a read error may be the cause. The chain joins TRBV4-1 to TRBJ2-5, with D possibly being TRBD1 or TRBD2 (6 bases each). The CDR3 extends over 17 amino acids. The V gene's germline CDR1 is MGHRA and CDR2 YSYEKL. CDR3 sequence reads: CASSQDSMTGAQGTQYF. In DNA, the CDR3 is TGCGCCAGCAGCCAAGATAGTATGACGGGGGCTCAAGGGACCCAGTACTTC.